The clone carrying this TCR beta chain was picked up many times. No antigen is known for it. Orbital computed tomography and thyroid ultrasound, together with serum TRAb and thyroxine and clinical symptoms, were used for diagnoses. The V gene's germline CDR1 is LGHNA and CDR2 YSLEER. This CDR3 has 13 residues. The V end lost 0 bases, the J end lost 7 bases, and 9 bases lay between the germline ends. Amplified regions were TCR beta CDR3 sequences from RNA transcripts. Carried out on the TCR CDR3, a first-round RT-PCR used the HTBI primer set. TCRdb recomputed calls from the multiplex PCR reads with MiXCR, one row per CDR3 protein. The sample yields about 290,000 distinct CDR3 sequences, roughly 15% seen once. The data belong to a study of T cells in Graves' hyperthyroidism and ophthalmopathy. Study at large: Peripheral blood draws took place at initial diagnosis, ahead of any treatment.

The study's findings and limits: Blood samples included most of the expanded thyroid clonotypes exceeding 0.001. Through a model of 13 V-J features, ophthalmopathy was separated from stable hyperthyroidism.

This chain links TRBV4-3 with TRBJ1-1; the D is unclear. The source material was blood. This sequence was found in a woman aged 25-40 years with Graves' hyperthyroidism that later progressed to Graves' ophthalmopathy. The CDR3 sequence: CASSQDSRGEAFF. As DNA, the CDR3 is TGCGCCAGCAGCCAAGATAGTCGGGGTGAAGCTTTCTTT.